What follows is one T cell receptor beta chain and its context. The antigen is not known. The record originates from a study of immune evolution from preneoplasia to lung adenocarcinoma. Study-wide background: HLA loss of heterozygosity: under 7.5% AIS, approximately 15% MIA, about 35% ADC, none AAH.

Findings and limits, study-wide: Top clone share appeared to fall from AAH through AIS, MIA, adenocarcinoma. Later-stage lesions appeared to have more T cells, more diversity, less clonality.

Method: immunoSEQ multiplex PCR; TCRdb's copy keeps in-frame clones and lacks some. The profile shows more than 4,500 clones, 80% to 90% of them singletons. Nucleic acids came from premalignant or tumor cells enriched by macro-dissection. The CDR3 spans 15 residues. Germline trimming cut 4 bases from V and 5 bases from J; bases unmatched to any gene: 8. Germline CDR1 MNHEY, CDR2 SVGAGI. Sequences were obtained from FFPE atypical adenomatous hyperplasia tissue from the lung. The sample's subset: atypical adenomatous hyperplasia (AAH), lung preneoplasia. This clonotype was obtained from a person aged 70 to 79 with lung adenocarcinoma. The chain uses TRBV6-5 and TRBJ1-1, with 9 bases aligning to TRBD1. In DNA, the CDR3 is TGTGCCAGCAGTTCGACAGGGGGGACGGGGACTGAAGCTTTCTTT. It yields the protein CASSSTGGTGTEAFF.